A single sample is the source of the 22 T cell receptor beta chains below, sequenced in a study of blood T cell repertoires in COVID-19. Profiled with immunoSEQ multiplex PCR; TCRdb holds only in-frame clones, not every one. The top ten clones hold about 2.9% of a sample with about 49,000 clones, 82% of them seen once. Sequencing was carried out using peripheral blood. These TCRs come from a woman aged 55-69 years with acute or convalescent COVID-19.

The chain has TRBV3-1 (or the pseudogene TRBV3-2) and TRBJ1-2, with D possibly matching TRBD1 (6 bases). The CDR3 consists of 14 residues. Trimming cost V 6 bases and J 12 bases, with 23 bases left between them. Germline CDR1 is LGHDT and CDR2 is YNNKEL (reference sequence). In DNA form, the CDR3 reads TGTGCCAGCAGTCGTGACAGGTCCAGTAGGCATAACACCTTC. It is translated as CASSRDRSSRHNTF.

This sequence joins TRBV7-9 and TRBJ2-3; 9 bases are a match to TRBD2. The germline V gene has CDR1 SEHNR and CDR2 FQNEAQ (reference sequence). CDR3 length: 18 amino acids. With 5 bases clipped from V and 3 bases from J, the junction kept 15 bases outside the gene matches. The CDR3 region has the DNA TGTGCCAGCAGCCCTACCGCGGGAGGGCCGATCAGGACAGATACGCAGTATTTT. This gives the protein CASSPTAGGPIRTDTQYF.

The chain is built from TRBV10-1 and TRBJ2-3; D gene unclear. Germline V gives CDR1 WNHNN, CDR2 SYGVQD (reference sequence). V lost 6 bases, J lost 1 base, and 11 bases lay in between. The CDR3 sequence is 14 residues long. The CDR3 DNA reads as TGCGCCAGCAGCGATGGCCCCGGCACAGATACGCAGTATTTT. It specifies CASSDGPGTDTQYF.

The chain combines TRBV28 with TRBJ2-1, with 12 bases that match TRBD1. Germline-derived CDR1 and CDR2 are MDHEN and SYDVKM. This CDR3 has 15 residues. V lost 2 bases to trimming and J lost 6 bases; unmatched junction nucleotides: 2. In DNA form, the CDR3 reads TGTGCCAGCAGTTTAGAGGGACAGGGGGCCAATGAGCAGTTCTTC. Its protein is CASSLEGQGANEQFF. Full variable domain (outside the CDR3, taken from reference TRBV28 and TRBJ2-1): DVKVTQSSRYLVKRTGEKVFLECVQDMDHENMFWYRQDPGLGLRLIYFSYDVKMKEKGDIPEGYSVSREKKERFSLILESASTNQTSMYLCASSLEGQGANEQFFGPGTRLTVL.

This clone is categorized as medium-sized. The chain combines TRBV11-2 with TRBJ2-7; TRBD2 agrees at 8 bases. After removal of 6 bases from V and 3 bases from J, the junction contained 22 bases not matched to a gene. This CDR3 contains 19 residues. CDR1 SGHAT and CDR2 FQNNGV come from the germline V gene. The CDR3 spells CASSFSLPEGREVYYEQYF. The CDR3, as DNA: TGTGCCAGCAGTTTCTCCCTGCCCGAGGGGCGGGAGGTATACTACGAGCAGTACTTC.

This chain joins TRBV13 and TRBJ1-6, with TRBD1 matching 12 bases. Germline V gives CDR1 PRHDT, CDR2 FYEKMQ (reference sequence). This CDR3 comprises 17 residues. The junction had 11 bases not matched to a gene; V was cut back by 7 bases and J by 7 bases. CDR3 nucleotides: TGTGCCAGCACCAATCGGGGGACAGGGGGCGGGAATTCACCCCTCCACTTT. Protein product: CASTNRGTGGGNSPLHF.

The chain uses TRBV19 and TRBJ1-4, with TRBD1 identical over 8 bases. Germline V gene data show CDR1 as LNHDA and CDR2 as SQIVND (reference sequence). This CDR3 contains 17 residues. Losses at the gene ends were 5 bases for V and 7 bases for J; bases not matched to a gene: 15. The DNA of the CDR3 is TGTGCCAGTAGTCACGGACAGGGCCGGTCCTTGGTTGAAAAACTGTTTTTT. It encodes CASSHGQGRSLVEKLFF.

The chain combines TRBV19 with TRBJ1-1; tentative D call: TRBD1 (5 bases). The V gene's germline CDR1 is LNHDA and CDR2 SQIVND (reference sequence). The CDR3 spans 17 residues. The V gene lost 5 bases and the J gene lost 1 base, with 20 bases spanning the gap. CDR3 protein: CASSDATAGGKNTEAFF. As DNA, the CDR3 is TGTGCCAGTAGTGATGCAACCGCGGGGGGAAAGAACACTGAAGCTTTCTTT. The full variable domain, rest sourced from reference TRBV19 and TRBJ1-1, is DGGITQSPKYLFRKEGQNVTLSCEQNLNHDAMYWYRQDPGQGLRLIYYSQIVNDFQKGDIAEGYSVSREKKESFPLTVTSAQKNPTAFYLCASSDATAGGKNTEAFFGQGTRLTVV.

The V and J genes are TRBV20-1 and TRBJ1-4; tentative D call: TRBD1 (5 bases). The CDR3 contains 15 residues. Germline lookup yields CDR1 DFQATT and CDR2 SNEGSKA (reference sequence). V lost 3 bases to trimming and J lost 12 bases, with 23 bases between them. As DNA, the CDR3 is TGCAGTGCTAGTTCAAGGGGCCAAACTACAAGTCAACTGTTTTTT. Protein: CSASSRGQTTSQLFF.

V is TRBV4-1 and J is TRBJ1-3, with TRBD1 matching over 9 bases. Germline V gene lookup returns CDR1 MGHRA and CDR2 YSYEKL. With V trimmed by 3 bases and J by 0 bases, 12 bases remained unmatched. CDR3 length: 19 residues. CDR3 coding DNA: TGCGCCAGCAGCCAGACGGGACAGGGAACTCTTGGCTCTGGAAACACCATATATTTT. Its translation is CASSQTGQGTLGSGNTIYF.

The rearrangement links TRBV2 to TRBJ1-1, with TRBD1 as a possible D gene (5 bases). This CDR3 has 11 amino acids. CDR1 is SNHLY, CDR2 FYNNEI, per germline. V lost 4 bases, J lost 8 bases, and 8 bases lay in between. CDR3 bases: TGTGCCAGCAGTGTTTGGACAGAAGCTTTCTTT. Its protein is CASSVWTEAFF.

The V call is TRBV2, the J call TRBJ2-1; 8 nucleotides align to TRBD2. The ends lost 1 base at V and 8 bases at J; junction bases unmatched: 13. Germline assignment: CDR1 SNHLY and CDR2 FYNNEI. The CDR3 runs to 17 residues. CDR3 DNA: TGTGCCAGCAGTGAAGGGTTAGGAGCGGGAGTTTCCGATGAGCAGTTCTTC. Translating gives CASSEGLGAGVSDEQFF.

V is TRBV9 and J is TRBJ1-1; 11 bases match TRBD1. Germline V lookup: CDR1 SGDLS, CDR2 YYNGEE. The CDR3 runs to 16 residues. V shed 2 bases and J 4 bases; nucleotides not matched to a gene: 7. The CDR3 loop reads CASSVDPGQGVTEAFF. In nucleotides, the CDR3 is TGTGCCAGCAGCGTGGACCCGGGACAGGGGGTCACTGAAGCTTTCTTT.

The V and J genes are TRBV6-4 and TRBJ2-1, with 9 bases fitting TRBD2. This CDR3 spans 16 amino acids. V shed 0 bases, J shed 9 bases, and the junction held 9 bases outside the gene matches. Germline CDR1 is MRHNA and CDR2 is SNTAGT. The CDR3 coding sequence is TGTGCCAGCAGTGACTCTTACCTAGCGGGACTCGCTGAGCAGTTCTTC. Amino acids: CASSDSYLAGLAEQFF.

The rearrangement joins TRBV2 to TRBJ2-5; 7 bases are a match to TRBD1. The V segment lost 6 bases and the J segment 5 bases; nucleotides outside the gene matches: 12. The CDR3 runs to 15 residues. Germline V gene sequence: CDR1 SNHLY, CDR2 FYNNEI. The CDR3 here is CASRETGVSQETQYF. CDR3 sequence (DNA): TGTGCCAGCAGGGAAACAGGGGTATCCCAGGAGACCCAGTACTTC.

V gene TRBV11-2 combines with J gene TRBJ1-2; D is ambiguous. The CDR3 runs 12 residues. With 4 bases removed from V and 5 bases from J, the gap between germline ends came to 8 bases. The V gene's germline CDR1 is SGHAT and CDR2 FQNNGV. The CDR3 here is CASSSAGYGYTF. CDR3 DNA sequence: TGTGCCAGCAGCTCCGCCGGGTATGGCTACACCTTC.

The gene calls are TRBV10-2 and TRBJ1-3, with TRBD1 identical over 8 bases. Germline-derived CDR1 and CDR2 are WSHSY and SAAADI. The CDR3 consists of 12 residues. Trimming cost V 2 bases and J 16 bases; bases outside gene matches: 7. This chain's CDR3 is CASSEPTGAAYF. The DNA of the CDR3 is TGCGCCAGCAGTGAGCCGACAGGGGCCGCGTATTTT.

The chain carries TRBV11-2 and TRBJ1-4; the match to TRBD1 covers 10 bases. With V trimmed by 1 base and J by 8 bases, 4 bases remained unmatched. The germline CDR1 and CDR2 sequences are SGHAT and FQNNGV. The CDR3 contains 15 residues. CDR3 sequence reads: CASSLVGTGEEKLFF. The CDR3, as DNA: TGTGCCAGCAGCTTAGTGGGGACAGGGGAAGAAAAACTGTTTTTT.

The V gene is TRBV4-1, the J gene TRBJ2-1; TRBD1 matches at 8 bases. Germline V gene data show CDR1 as MGHRA and CDR2 as YSYEKL. The CDR3 runs to 16 residues. With 0 bases clipped from V and 4 bases from J, the junction kept 5 bases outside the gene matches. CDR3 sequence reads: CASSQDRTGRYNEQFF. For the CDR3, the DNA is TGCGCCAGCAGCCAAGATAGGACAGGGCGGTACAATGAGCAGTTCTTC.

This sequence joins TRBV28 and TRBJ1-6, with D possibly matching TRBD1 (5 bases). With 8 bases removed from V and 13 bases from J, the gap between germline ends came to 15 bases. This CDR3 spans 12 amino acids. Germline CDR1 MDHEN, CDR2 SYDVKM. CDR3 region: CASSRRGAPLHF. The DNA for the CDR3 is TGTGCCAGCTCACGACGCGGGGCCCCCCTCCACTTT.

This rearrangement joins TRBV5-4 to TRBJ2-5; D might be TRBD1 (5 bases). The ends were cut back, 0 bases at V and 4 bases at J, with 13 bases in the middle. Germline assignment: CDR1 SGHNT and CDR2 YYREEE (reference sequence). This CDR3 has 15 amino acids. As DNA, the CDR3 is TGTGCCAGCAGCTTGGCCGCAGGGCCTTCAGAGACCCAGTACTTC. Residues: CASSLAAGPSETQYF.

The gene calls are TRBV4-2 and TRBJ2-7, with a possible D match to TRBD2 (5 bases). V gave up 1 base and J gave up 0 bases, with 13 bases separating them. Germline loops: CDR1 LGHNA, CDR2 YNFKEQ. There are 16 residues in the CDR3. CDR3 coding DNA: TGTGCCAGCAGCCAAGTCCGGCGGGTCAGCTCCTACGAGCAGTACTTC. This sequence encodes CASSQVRRVSSYEQYF.